Listed here are 2 T cell receptor beta chains from one sample, sequenced in a study of T cells in women clearing cervical HPV infection. The protocol was immunoSEQ multiplex PCR, while the TCRdb copy is restricted to in-frame clones and leaves out a portion. This sample's table reports about 30,000 clones. The sequencing input was blood buffy coat. These receptor sequences come from a woman between 18 and 75 years old with a cervical HPV16 infection that either progressed to CIN3+ or cleared (not recorded which).

Turning to this clone: The observed sequence ends 3 residues before the CDR3 terminus, with the missing tail filled in from the germline J gene. V usage is TRBV7-3 and J usage is TRBJ2-3, with 10 bases matching TRBD1. The CDR3 contains 13 residues. Germline V gives CDR1 SGHTA, CDR2 FQGTGA. V was clipped by 8 bases and J by 2 bases; unmatched bases: 1. Incomplete CDR3 DNA: TGTGCCAGCGGGACAGGGGACACAGATACG. Residues: CASGTGDTDT. The full CDR3 protein reads CASGTGDTDTQYF. Using reference TRBV7-3 and TRBJ2-3 for the parts outside the CDR3, the full variable domain is GAGVSQTPSNKVTEKGKYVELRCDPISGHTALYWYRQSLGQGPEFLIYFQGTGAADDSGLPNDRFFAVRPEGSVSTLKIQRTERGDSAVYLCASGTGDTDTQYFGPGTRLTVL.

CDR3 DNA, as far as it was read: TGTGCCAGTAGTTTATGGACAGGGACGGCCGGGGAG. The encoded protein is CASSLWTGTAGE. The full CDR3 protein reads CASSLWTGTAGELFF. The chain couples TRBV19 to TRBJ2-2; TRBD1 matches at 8 bases. The read terminates 3 residues before the CDR3 end, so the remaining end is supplied by the germline J gene. Unmatched junction bases numbered 8, after V lost 5 bases and J lost 6 bases. The CDR3 is made up of 15 amino acids. Germline-derived CDR1 and CDR2 are LNHDA and SQIVND (reference sequence).